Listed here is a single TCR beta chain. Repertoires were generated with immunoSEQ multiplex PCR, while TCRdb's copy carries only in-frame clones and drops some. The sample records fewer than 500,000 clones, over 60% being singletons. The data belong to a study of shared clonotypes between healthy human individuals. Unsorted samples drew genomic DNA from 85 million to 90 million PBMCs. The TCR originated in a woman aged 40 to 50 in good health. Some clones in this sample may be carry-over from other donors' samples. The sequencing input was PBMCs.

Here the CDR3 DNA reads TGTGCCAGCAGTTCCTGGACGGAAGATAATGAAAAACTGTTTTTT. It codes for CASSSWTEDNEKLFF. The genes are TRBV28 and TRBJ1-4; D ambiguous. CDR1 MDHEN and CDR2 SYDVKM come from the germline V gene. Trimming left V 4 bases short and J 4 bases short, with 13 bases between. The CDR3 is 15 residues long.